The 10 T cell receptor beta chains presented below share a single source sample, sequenced in a study of T cells in localized non-small cell lung cancer. Measured with immunoSEQ multiplex PCR; TCRdb has only the in-frame clones, and not every one. The table records fewer than 20,000 clones, 80% to 90% of them present only once. Specimen: peripheral blood, collected before any cancer treatment. The receptors originated from an older male donor with stage III lung adenocarcinoma.

The chain employs TRBV19 and TRBJ1-1; perhaps TRBD1 as D (5 bases). Germline V gene sequence: CDR1 LNHDA, CDR2 SQIVND (reference sequence). This CDR3 has 17 residues. Trimming took 5 bases from V and 1 from J, leaving 20 bases between them. CDR3 in amino acids: CASSARDYLLWNTEAFF. CDR3 DNA sequence: TGTGCCAGTAGTGCCCGGGACTACCTCCTTTGGAACACTGAAGCTTTCTTT. Filled out from reference TRBV19 and TRBJ1-1, the complete variable domain reads DGGITQSPKYLFRKEGQNVTLSCEQNLNHDAMYWYRQDPGQGLRLIYYSQIVNDFQKGDIAEGYSVSREKKESFPLTVTSAQKNPTAFYLCASSARDYLLWNTEAFFGQGTRLTVV.

The sample holds a few counts of this clone. The rearrangement uses TRBV7-9 and TRBJ2-7; D perhaps matches TRBD2 (6 bases). Germline values: CDR1 SEHNR, CDR2 FQNEAQ (reference sequence). V lost 5 bases, J lost 2 bases, and 13 bases lay in between. The CDR3 length is 14 residues. DNA of the CDR3: TGTGCCAGCAGCCCTAAGACTAGTCCCTACGAGCAGTACTTC. Translation gives CASSPKTSPYEQYF.

The J gene is TRBJ2-7, the V gene TRBV18; no reliable D call. The CDR3 totals 11 residues. Trimming removed 5 bases from V and 3 bases from J, with 5 bases in between. CDR1 KGHSH and CDR2 LQKENI come from the germline V gene. The CDR3 loop is CASSSGYEQYF. The CDR3 DNA reads TGTGCCAGCTCATCGGGCTACGAGCAGTACTTC.

This clone was found once. CDR3 loop: CASNPMGNYGYTF. For the CDR3, the DNA is TGTGCCAGCAATCCCATGGGTAACTATGGCTACACCTTC. The chain recombines TRBV6-1 with TRBJ1-2; D unresolved. The CDR3 is 13 amino acids. Between the trimmed V and J ends, which lost 7 bases and 1 base, there was a span of 10 bases. In germline, CDR1 is MNHNS, CDR2 SASEGT.

This rearrangement joins TRBV5-1 to TRBJ2-5; D is possibly TRBD2 (5 bases). Germline CDR1 reads SGHRS; CDR2 reads YFSETQ. V lost 4 bases, J lost 0 bases, and 10 bases lay in between. The CDR3 runs 14 residues. The CDR3 nucleotides read TGCGCCAGCAGCATGCCGGGGAACCAAGAGACCCAGTACTTC. Residues: CASSMPGNQETQYF. The complete variable domain, with remaining parts taken from reference TRBV5-1 and TRBJ2-5, reads KAGVTQTPRYLIKTRGQQVTLSCSPISGHRSVSWYQQTPGQGLQFLFEYFSETQRNKGNFPGRFSGRQFSNSRSEMNVSTLELGDSALYLCASSMPGNQETQYFGPGTRLLVL.

This rearrangement joins TRBV5-4 to TRBJ2-5; D not certain. Germline-derived CDR1 and CDR2 are SGHNT and YYREEE (reference sequence). The CDR3 sequence is 14 residues long. V shed 4 bases and J shed 1 base, with 11 bases lying between them. CDR3 region: CASSPTGPQETQYF. The CDR3 DNA reads as TGTGCCAGCAGCCCGACGGGCCCCCAAGAGACCCAGTACTTC.

V is TRBV5-1 and J is TRBJ2-1; 9 bases fit TRBD2. Trimming cost V 4 bases and J 4 bases; bases outside gene matches: 6. Germline loops: CDR1 SGHRS, CDR2 YFSETQ. There are 15 residues in the CDR3. The CDR3 coding sequence is TGCGCCAGCAGCGACAGCGGGGGGAATTACAATGAGCAGTTCTTC. The encoded protein is CASSDSGGNYNEQFF.

The chain combines TRBV2 with TRBJ1-4; D uncertain. Germline values: CDR1 SNHLY, CDR2 FYNNEI. Trimming removed 3 bases from V and 9 bases from J, with 23 bases in between. The CDR3 length is 17 residues. DNA for the CDR3: TGTGCCAGCAGTGAGAGCCCCCTAAAGGTCAGGAGACAAAAACTGTTTTTT. Translation: CASSESPLKVRRQKLFF.

This clone was detected once. This chain links TRBV7-2 with TRBJ1-2, with D maybe TRBD1 (5 bases). The V and J ends lost 4 bases and 2 bases respectively, with 11 bases between them. The V gene's germline CDR1 is SGHTA and CDR2 FQGNSA. The CDR3 runs to 14 residues. The CDR3 reads CASSSAGYNYGYTF. As DNA, the CDR3 is TGTGCCAGCAGCTCCGCAGGGTACAACTATGGCTACACCTTC. Using reference TRBV7-2 and TRBJ1-2 for the parts outside the CDR3, the full variable domain is GAGVSQSPSNKVTEKGKDVELRCDPISGHTALYWYRQSLGQGLEFLIYFQGNSAPDKSGLPSDRFSAERTGGSVSTLTIQRTQQEDSAVYLCASSSAGYNYGYTFGSGTRLTVV.

As regards this clone: Other DNA variants within this sample encode the same CDR3. The rearrangement uses TRBV7-9 and TRBJ1-6; D ambiguous. Germline CDR1 is SEHNR and CDR2 is FQNEAQ (reference sequence). Trimming shortened V by 0 bases and J by 6 bases, and 9 bases separated the two germline ends. This CDR3 is built from 15 residues. Here the CDR3 reads CASSLASGGNSPLHF. The DNA of the CDR3 is TGTGCCAGCAGCTTAGCCTCAGGTGGTAATTCACCCCTCCACTTT.